This T cell receptor (beta chain) comes out of a study of identical twins. Study-level results: Clonotypes of the beta chain that were abundant in cord blood carried fewer insertions (memory repertoires showed none).

TCRdb ran MiXCR on the 5' RACE reads and lists one entry per CDR3 protein. The sample has over 600,000 distinct CDR3 sequences; 20% to 25% are singletons. A few counts support this clonotype. What it binds is unknown. The same sample was also used in a study of T cells expressing NK-cell markers. Per that paper: Dominance of the CD3+CD56-NKG2C+ fraction by these clonotypes also held in four donors.

The sequence was obtained from a woman under 30 in good health. Sequenced input: PBMCs.

The CDR3 nucleotides read TGTGCCAGTACCCGGGCGGGGAGCTCCTACAATGAGCAGTTCTTC. Its protein is CASTRAGSSYNEQFF. The V and J genes are TRBV6-1 and TRBJ2-1; a weak D match, TRBD2 (6 bases). CDR3 length equals 15 residues. Germline loops: CDR1 MNHNS, CDR2 SASEGT. V lost 9 bases to trimming and J lost 0 bases, with 15 bases between them.